One T cell receptor (beta chain) is described in this entry. This sample includes further DNA sequences coding for the same CDR3. V was clipped by 0 bases and J by 8 bases, with 7 bases between them. This CDR3 has 12 amino acids. The germline gives CDR1 SGHTA, CDR2 FQGNSA. These data originate in a study of OX40 agonist ivuxolimab in advanced cancers. Method: immunoSEQ multiplex PCR; TCRdb's copy keeps in-frame clones and lacks some. The sample yields around 80,000 clones, approximately 88% seen once. This chain uses TRBV7-2 with TRBJ1-2; D gene ambiguous. The input for sequencing was CD4+ or CD8+ T cells sorted from blood, taken in a trial of the OX40 agonist ivuxolimab. This clonotype was sampled from an adult with an advanced solid tumor such as melanoma, head and neck, liver or kidney cancer. The CDR3 spells CASSLALGGYTF. The CDR3 DNA reads as TGTGCCAGCAGCTTAGCGCTGGGCGGCTACACCTTC.